These 31 T cell receptor beta chains were sequenced from one sample in a study of cytomegalovirus exposure and HLA in healthy donors. The PCR was carried out with 60 Vbeta primers and 13 Jbeta primers. Clones were read by immunoSEQ multiplex PCR, and TCRdb kept only the in-frame ones, dropping some. The sample has 150,000 to 200,000 clones, approximately 70% seen once. The specimen was PBMCs. The receptors were sampled from a man aged 35-49 years in good health and CMV-seropositive.

This clone showed up just a few times. This chain uses TRBV6-1 with TRBJ1-1; D gene uncertain. The V and J ends lost 7 bases and 4 bases respectively, with 10 bases between them. This CDR3 spans 12 amino acids. In germline, CDR1 is MNHNS, CDR2 SASEGT. CDR3 residues: CASKLGGTEAFF. DNA for the CDR3: TGTGCCAGCAAACTAGGAGGCACTGAAGCTTTCTTT.

In this sample, this clone turned up many times. V gene TRBV4-3 combines with J gene TRBJ1-6, with D perhaps TRBD1 (6 bases). Trimming left V 1 base short and J 6 bases short, with 10 bases between. The CDR3 extends over 15 amino acids. The germline V gene has CDR1 LGHNA and CDR2 YSLEER. The chain's CDR3 is CASSQGTGPNSPLHF. CDR3 DNA: TGCGCCAGCAGCCAAGGAACAGGGCCTAATTCACCCCTCCACTTT.

Only a few counts were recorded for this clone. The chain joins TRBV7-2 to TRBJ2-7, with D perhaps TRBD2 (7 bases). Trimming took 3 bases from V and 7 from J, leaving 13 bases between them. Germline CDR1 and CDR2: SGHTA and FQGNSA. CDR3 length: 13 residues. This CDR3 reads CASSFGGAREQYF. The CDR3 nucleotides are TGTGCCAGCAGCTTTGGGGGGGCCAGGGAGCAGTACTTC.

This chain uses TRBV7-2 with TRBJ1-2; the D gene is possibly TRBD1 (5 bases). CDR1 and CDR2 (germline): SGHTA, FQGNSA. The CDR3 length is 13 residues. V lost 5 bases, J lost 8 bases, and 15 bases lay in between. The CDR3 DNA sequence: TGTGCCAGCAGCCGCAGGGTTGAAGGGGGCTACACCTTC. Its protein product is CASSRRVEGGYTF.

This clone was detected a few times. The chain joins TRBV6-1 to TRBJ2-7; D not certain. The length of the CDR3 is 12 residues. Germline assignment: CDR1 MNHNS and CDR2 SASEGT. Trimming took 5 bases from V and 3 from J, leaving 8 bases between them. The CDR3 spells CASSTNNYEQYF. DNA of the CDR3: TGTGCCAGCAGTACCAACAACTACGAGCAGTACTTC.

The chain joins TRBV27 to TRBJ2-7; D not resolved. Germline CDR1 and CDR2: MNHEY and SMNVEV (reference sequence). The ends were cut back, 5 bases at V and 2 bases at J, with 13 bases in the middle. This CDR3 comprises 14 residues. This chain's CDR3 is CASSLRHGTYEQYF. In nucleotides, the CDR3 is TGTGCCAGCAGTCTGCGGCACGGCACCTACGAGCAGTACTTC.

The chain carries TRBV7-2 and TRBJ2-5, with 13 bases aligning to TRBD2. CDR3 length: 15 residues. Germline lookup yields CDR1 SGHTA and CDR2 FQGNSA. Losses at the gene ends were 5 bases for V and 4 bases for J; bases not matched to a gene: 4. DNA for the CDR3: TGTGCCAGCAGCCCGCGGACTAGCGGGGGAGAGACCCAGTACTTC. Translation gives CASSPRTSGGETQYF.

The sample holds many counts of this clone. This chain uses TRBV13 with TRBJ1-1; D is ambiguous. The CDR3 is made up of 13 amino acids. Looked up from germline, CDR1 is PRHDT and CDR2 is FYEKMQ (reference sequence). The V and J ends lost 1 base and 1 base respectively, with 4 bases between them. CDR3 nucleotides: TGTGCCAGCAGCTTAGCCCAGAACACTGAAGCTTTCTTT. It translates to CASSLAQNTEAFF.

The genes are TRBV27 and TRBJ1-5; 11 nucleotides agree with TRBD1. This CDR3 has 16 residues. Trimming at V came to 3 bases and at J to 5 bases, leaving 6 bases not matched to a gene. CDR1 MNHEY and CDR2 SMNVEV come from the germline V gene (reference sequence). The CDR3 is CASSLLGDRGDQPQHF. The DNA for the CDR3 is TGTGCCAGCAGTTTGCTGGGGGACAGGGGGGATCAGCCCCAGCATTTT.

The chain carries TRBV25-1 and TRBJ1-6; D is undetermined. Per the germline V gene, CDR1 is MGHDK and CDR2 is SYGVNS. With 4 bases removed from V and 9 bases from J, the gap between germline ends came to 13 bases. The CDR3 is 14 residues long. CDR3 DNA: TGTGCCAGCAGTGTCCGGGGAGGGAGTTCACCCCTCCACTTT. Translating gives CASSVRGGSSPLHF. Drawing the rest from reference TRBV25-1 and TRBJ1-6, the complete variable domain is EADIYQTPRYLVIGTGKKITLECSQTMGHDKMYWYQQDPGMELHLIHYSYGVNSTEKGDLSSESTVSRIRTEHFPLTLESARPSHTSQYLCASSVRGGSSPLHFGNGTRLTVT.

The genes are TRBV18 and TRBJ1-1; the D gene is possibly TRBD1 (6 bases). Trimming took 1 base from V and 3 from J, leaving 9 bases between them. Germline CDR1 reads KGHSH; CDR2 reads LQKENI. This CDR3 contains 14 residues. This CDR3 reads CASSPQAGDTEAFF. Here the CDR3 DNA reads TGTGCCAGCTCACCACAAGCAGGGGACACTGAAGCTTTCTTT. The complete variable domain, with remaining parts taken from reference TRBV18 and TRBJ1-1, reads NAGVMQNPRHLVRRRGQEARLRCSPMKGHSHVYWYRQLPEEGLKFMVYLQKENIIDESGMPKERFSAEFPKEGPSILRIQQVVRGDSAAYFCASSPQAGDTEAFFGQGTRLTVV.

The V call is TRBV10-3, the J call TRBJ2-2, with TRBD2 matching 12 bases. The CDR3 loop spans 18 amino acids. Germline V CDR1 and CDR2: ENHRY, SYGVKD. J gave up 0 bases and V 1 base, and 3 bases lay outside the gene matches. CDR3 DNA: TGTGCCATCAGTGAGTGGGCTAGCGGGGGGGCGAACACCGGGGAGCTGTTTTTT. This codes for CAISEWASGGANTGELFF.

The gene calls are TRBV19 and TRBJ2-3, with 7 bases lining up with TRBD2. V trimming: 0 bases; J trimming: 2 bases; junction bases outside the gene matches: 8. CDR1 and CDR2 from the germline V gene are LNHDA and SQIVND (reference sequence). The CDR3 loop spans 17 amino acids. In nucleotides, the CDR3 is TGTGCCAGTAGTATAGATGCGACTAGCCTTGACACAGATACGCAGTATTTT. Translated, it gives CASSIDATSLDTDTQYF.

As concerns this clone: Compared with germline, one end of the junction differs, possibly owing to a read error. The chain joins TRBV6-5 to TRBJ1-2; D might be TRBD1 (5 bases). CDR1 is MNHEY, CDR2 SVGAGI, per germline. This CDR3 contains 14 residues. CDR3 loop: CASSHSGRADGYTF. The CDR3 DNA sequence: TGTGCCAGCAGTCACTCGGGCAGGGCCGATGGCTACACCTTC.

This clone was recorded once. This chain joins TRBV15 and TRBJ2-7; TRBD1 matches 11 bases. V lost 5 bases to trimming and J lost 3 bases; unmatched junction nucleotides: 3. The germline V gene has CDR1 LNHNV and CDR2 YYDKDF (reference sequence). The CDR3 loop spans 14 amino acids. The CDR3 DNA reads as TGTGCCACCAGCGCGGGACAGGGGGGCTACGAGCAGTACTTC. It encodes CATSAGQGGYEQYF. Variable domain in full (rest from reference TRBV15 and TRBJ2-7): DAMVIQNPRYQVTQFGKPVTLSCSQTLNHNVMYWYQQKSSQAPKLLFHYYDKDFNNEADTPDNFQSRRPNTSFCFLDIRSPGLGDTAMYLCATSAGQGGYEQYFGPGTRLTVT.

The chain uses TRBV5-6 and TRBJ2-1; 7 bases are shared with TRBD1. The germline V gene encodes CDR1 SGHDT and CDR2 YYEEEE. This CDR3 has 15 amino acids. V lost 4 bases, J lost 5 bases, and 9 bases stayed unmatched. The CDR3 sequence: CASSPLRDSNNEQFF. CDR3 sequence (DNA): TGTGCCAGCAGCCCTCTCCGGGACAGCAACAATGAGCAGTTCTTC.

This clone appeared a few times. The chain employs TRBV6-5 and TRBJ2-1; D may be TRBD2 (7 bases). The ends were cut back, 4 bases at V and 6 bases at J, with 19 bases in the middle. CDR3 length equals 16 residues. The germline V gene has CDR1 MNHEY and CDR2 SVGAGI. The CDR3 here is CASSSGGGGRTNEQFF. CDR3 in DNA: TGTGCCAGCAGTTCGGGTGGGGGGGGGCGGACCAATGAGCAGTTCTTC.

The chain uses TRBV7-9 and TRBJ2-6; D not resolved. Trimming took 7 bases from V and 0 from J, leaving 19 bases between them. There are 18 residues in the CDR3. The germline V gene encodes CDR1 SEHNR and CDR2 FQNEAQ (reference sequence). The CDR3 nucleotides are TGTGCCAGCAACGTCCCCGGTCCGACAAACTCTGGGGCCAACGTCCTGACTTTC. The encoded protein is CASNVPGPTNSGANVLTF.

The chain combines TRBV10-2 with TRBJ1-4, with D possibly matching TRBD1 (5 bases). The germline V gene has CDR1 WSHSY and CDR2 SAAADI. V dropped 3 bases and J dropped 1 base, with 12 bases sitting between them. The CDR3 extends over 16 amino acids. CDR3 DNA sequence: TGCGCCAGCAGTGACCCTGGGGGGATAACTAATGAAAAACTGTTTTTT. It is translated as CASSDPGGITNEKLFF.

The rearrangement uses TRBV9 and TRBJ2-1, with TRBD2 matching over 14 bases. With V trimmed by 4 bases and J by 7 bases, 7 bases remained unmatched. Germline values: CDR1 SGDLS, CDR2 YYNGEE. This CDR3 is built from 16 residues. Here the CDR3 reads CASSTRTSGGNNEQFF. The CDR3 coding sequence is TGTGCCAGCAGCACTCGGACTAGCGGGGGGAATAATGAGCAGTTCTTC.

CDR3 region: CASSVGGGRNEQYF. CDR3 sequence (DNA): TGTGCCAGCAGCGTAGGGGGGGGACGCAACGAGCAGTACTTC. This sequence joins TRBV9 and TRBJ2-7; 7 bases line up with TRBD2. Per the germline V gene, CDR1 is SGDLS and CDR2 is YYNGEE. The CDR3 extends over 14 amino acids. V was pared by 0 bases and J by 5 bases, with 5 bases of the junction left unmatched.

Of note for this clone: Within the sample, other DNA sequences also encode this same CDR3. CDR3 in amino acids: CASSLVAAVFTEAFF. In DNA, the CDR3 is TGTGCCAGCAGCTTAGTCGCGGCAGTATTCACTGAAGCTTTCTTT. The chain recombines TRBV11-2 with TRBJ1-1; unclear D gene. The CDR3 length is 15 residues. Germline loops: CDR1 SGHAT, CDR2 FQNNGV. V was cut by 1 base and J by 4 bases, with 13 bases left in between.

This clone was detected only a few times. The V gene is TRBV7-9, the J gene TRBJ2-2; 7 bases line up with TRBD2. CDR1 and CDR2 (germline): SEHNR, FQNEAQ (reference sequence). CDR3 length: 15 residues. Germline trimming cut 5 bases from V and 4 bases from J; bases unmatched to any gene: 7. CDR3 loop: CASSGGLGRTGELFF. CDR3 DNA: TGTGCCAGCAGCGGAGGACTAGGCCGCACCGGGGAGCTGTTTTTT. Full variable domain (rest looked up from reference TRBV7-9 and TRBJ2-2): DTGVSQNPRHKITKRGQNVTFRCDPISEHNRLYWYRQTLGQGPEFLTYFQNEAQLEKSRLLSDRFSAERPKGSFSTLEIQRTEQGDSAMYLCASSGGLGRTGELFFGEGSRLTVL.

The rearrangement joins TRBV5-1 to TRBJ2-4; 7 nucleotides agree with TRBD2. Trimming cost V 0 bases and J 0 bases; bases outside gene matches: 6. This CDR3 has 17 residues. The V gene's germline CDR1 is SGHRS and CDR2 YFSETQ. The CDR3 sequence: CASSLGGGLLAKNIQYF. The CDR3 DNA sequence: TGCGCCAGCAGCTTGGGGGGGGGACTACTAGCCAAAAACATTCAGTACTTC.

The chain recombines TRBV30 with TRBJ1-5; maybe TRBD1 (5 bases). V was clipped by 3 bases and J by 3 bases, with 15 bases between them. CDR3 size: 15 residues. Germline CDR1 and CDR2: GTSNPN and SVGIG (reference sequence). The CDR3 region has the DNA TGTGCCTGGAGATCGGGCGGAGGGGTCAATCAGCCCCAGCATTTT. This sequence encodes CAWRSGGGVNQPQHF. Drawing the rest from reference TRBV30 and TRBJ1-5, the complete variable domain is SQTIHQWPATLVQPVGSPLSLECTVEGTSNPNLYWYRQAAGRGLQLLFYSVGIGQISSEVPQNLSASRPQDRQFILSSKKLLLSDSGFYLCAWRSGGGVNQPQHFGDGTRLSIL.

The chain couples TRBV9 to TRBJ2-3; tentative D call: TRBD1 (7 bases). The CDR3 totals 11 residues. The ends were cut back, 4 bases at V and 12 bases at J, with 12 bases in the middle. Germline CDR1 SGDLS, CDR2 YYNGEE. The CDR3 reads CASSQGGPQYF. Here the CDR3 DNA reads TGTGCCAGCAGCCAGGGGGGCCCTCAGTATTTT.

The V and J genes are TRBV7-6 and TRBJ1-2; D uncertain. The V and J ends lost 0 bases and 6 bases respectively, with 11 bases between them. The germline CDR1 and CDR2 sequences are SGHVS and FNYEAQ. The CDR3 totals 14 residues. The CDR3 nucleotides read TGTGCCAGCAGCTTAGCGTCCCTCTCTGATGGCTACACCTTC. Amino acids: CASSLASLSDGYTF.

The rearrangement joins TRBV7-3 to TRBJ2-2, with 8 bases matching TRBD1. Per germline, CDR1 SGHTA and CDR2 FQGTGA. This CDR3 contains 14 residues. J lost 5 bases, V lost 6 bases, and 5 bases had no gene match. The CDR3 nucleotides read TGTGCCAGCAGTTACCGACAGGGGACCGGGGAGCTGTTTTTT. Translated: CASSYRQGTGELFF.

A few counts support this clone. The CDR3 DNA is TGTGCCAGCAGCTTAAAGAGGGGGCCTCCATCGTGGTACAATGAGCAGTTCTTC. Amino acid sequence: CASSLKRGPPSWYNEQFF. The chain has TRBV7-2 and TRBJ2-1; 7 nucleotides line up with TRBD1. Trimming removed 2 bases from V and 4 bases from J; junction bases left unmatched: 14. From germline, CDR1 is SGHTA and CDR2 FQGNSA. The length of the CDR3 is 18 residues.

The CDR3 spells CASRGDRENYGYTF. In nucleotides, the CDR3 is TGTGCCAGCAGGGGGGACAGGGAGAACTATGGCTACACCTTC. The V and J genes are TRBV9 and TRBJ1-2; the match to TRBD1 covers 9 bases. The V gene end was trimmed by 5 bases and the J gene end by 2 bases; junction bases not matched to a gene: 4. The CDR3 has 14 residues. Germline lookup yields CDR1 SGDLS and CDR2 YYNGEE.

This chain links TRBV9 with TRBJ1-1; D call uncertain. Trimming took off 4 bases at V and 8 bases at J, with 12 bases between the two ends. Germline V gene data show CDR1 as SGDLS and CDR2 as YYNGEE. The CDR3 runs to 12 residues. Here the CDR3 DNA reads TGTGCCAGCAGCTCCCCCGGGTTGGAAGCTTTCTTT. It codes for CASSSPGLEAFF.